The rows below give T cell receptor beta chains drawn from one sample of a study of T cells after yellow fever vaccination. One entry per CDR3 protein, called by TCRdb with MiXCR from the 5' RACE reads. The top ten clones hold roughly 0.93% of a sample with some 250,000 distinct CDR3 sequences, around 7% of them seen once. Here the sequenced sample was CD4+ T cells sorted from PBMCs, taken 15 days after the yellow fever booster vaccination. All receptors derive from a man aged 25-45 years who received the YFV17D yellow fever vaccine. Each CDR3 is given with its conserved first and last residue. A D gene is named only where the DNA matches it firmly. Clone size is stated in some rows and not others, as once, few, many or a class when expanded.

>TRBD2|TRBJ2-1|TRBV12-3/TRBV12-4|few
CASSRDRRLAGTYNEQFF
TGTGCCAGCAGCCGGGACAGGCGACTAGCGGGAACCTACAATGAGCAGTTCTTC
>TRBD2|TRBJ2-5|TRBV18|-
CASSPYGRQETQYF
TGTGCCAGCTCACCGTACGGGAGGCAAGAGACCCAGTACTTC
>-|TRBJ2-7|TRBV14|many
CASSAHYEQYF
TGTGCCAGCAGCGCCCACTACGAGCAGTACTTC
>TRBD2|TRBJ2-1|TRBV7-8|few
CASSLPGLAGGGEQFF
TGTGCCAGCAGCTTACCGGGACTAGCGGGAGGAGGTGAGCAGTTCTTC
>-|TRBJ1-6|TRBV7-2|-
CASSLVVVRVNSPLHF
TGTGCCAGCAGCTTAGTGGTAGTCAGAGTCAATTCACCCCTCCACTTT
>-|TRBJ2-4|TRBV27|-
CATQGTTGSRAKNIQYF
TGTGCCACCCAGGGGACTACAGGGTCCCGAGCCAAAAACATTCAGTACTTC
>-|TRBJ2-7|TRBV6-2/TRBV6-3|-
CASSPYTYYEQYF
TGTGCCAGCAGTCCGTATACTTATTACGAGCAGTACTTC
>TRBD2|TRBJ2-3|TRBV9|few
CASSAGLAGGPSTDTQYF
TGTGCCAGCAGCGCGGGACTAGCGGGAGGGCCTAGCACAGATACGCAGTATTTT
>-|TRBJ2-1|TRBV3-1|few
CASSQEVPGVQAHFF
TGTGCCAGCAGCCAAGAAGTTCCAGGGGTTCAGGCCCATTTCTTC
>-|TRBJ1-2|TRBV12-3/TRBV12-4|few
CASSAGGRRGYTF
TGTGCCAGCAGCGCCGGAGGTAGGCGTGGCTACACCTTC
>-|TRBJ1-2|TRBV18|few
CASQDRSNYGYTF
TGTGCCAGCCAGGACAGATCTAACTATGGCTACACCTTC
>TRBD2|TRBJ2-1|TRBV7-2|few
CASRGGTYNEQFF
TGTGCCAGTCGCGGGGGGACCTACAATGAGCAGTTCTTC
>-|TRBJ2-3|TRBV24-1|-
CATSALDRTADTQYF
TGTGCCACCAGTGCCCTAGACCGAACCGCGGATACGCAGTATTTT
>-|TRBJ2-2|TRBV5-1|-
CASSLDAGEAFRELFF
TGCGCCAGCAGCTTGGATGCAGGGGAGGCATTTAGGGAGCTGTTTTTT
>-|TRBJ2-1|TRBV7-2|few
CASSLAASLAYNEQFF
TGTGCCAGCAGCTTAGCAGCTAGCTTAGCGTACAATGAGCAGTTCTTC
>-|TRBJ1-3|TRBV12-3/TRBV12-4|-
CASTGGRSSGNTIYF
TGTGCCAGCACCGGGGGGCGGTCTTCTGGAAACACCATATATTTT
>-|TRBJ2-2|TRBV7-9|-
CASSSTGSRLPGNTGELFF
TGTGCCAGCAGCTCCACGGGAAGCCGTCTACCAGGAAATACCGGGGAGCTGTTTTTT
>-|TRBJ2-7|TRBV12-3/TRBV12-4|many
CASSLGLSRFEQYF
TGTGCCAGCAGTTTAGGACTCTCTCGGTTCGAGCAGTACTTC
>-|TRBJ1-5|TRBV19|few
CASSIGAAYSNQPQHF
TGTGCCAGTAGTATAGGAGCGGCGTATAGCAATCAGCCCCAGCATTTT
>-|TRBJ1-2|TRBV4-3|many
CASSPGGGRDSDGYTF
TGCGCCAGCAGCCCCGGCGGGGGTCGTGACAGCGATGGCTACACCTTC
>-|TRBJ2-1|TRBV12-3/TRBV12-4|many
CASSTSPTRSENF
TGTGCCAGCAGCACTTCCCCGACCCGGAGCGAGAATTTC
>TRBD2|TRBJ2-5|TRBV20-1|-
CSASWVPGGQYF
TGCAGTGCAAGCTGGGTGCCGGGAGGGCAGTACTTC
>-|TRBJ2-3|TRBV20-1|many
CSACDGATDTQYF
TGCAGTGCTTGCGACGGGGCCACAGATACGCAGTATTTT
>-|TRBJ2-2|TRBV4-3|few
CASSPTLAITGELFF
TGCGCCAGCAGCCCCACCCTGGCTATCACCGGGGAGCTGTTTTTT
>-|TRBJ2-7|TRBV3-1|many
CASSQTGIPDEQYF
TGTGCCAGCAGCCAAACAGGGATCCCTGACGAGCAGTACTTC
>TRBD1|TRBJ2-7|TRBV5-1|few
CASSLMTGGRDEQYF
TGCGCCAGCAGCTTGATGACAGGGGGTAGGGACGAGCAGTACTTC
>TRBD2|TRBJ2-7|TRBV3-1|many
CASRSSGSPLEQYF
TGTGCCAGCAGATCCAGCGGGAGCCCGTTGGAGCAGTACTTC
>TRBD1|TRBJ2-5|TRBV5-4|few
CASSSPQGLKETQYF
TGTGCCAGCAGCTCACCACAGGGGTTGAAAGAGACCCAGTACTTC
>-|TRBJ2-1|TRBV20-1|many
CSASRAGRNEQFF
TGCAGTGCTAGCAGGGCGGGCCGGAATGAGCAGTTCTTC
>-|TRBJ1-1|TRBV18|many
CASSRGSGTTEAFF
TGTGCCAGCTCACGGGGGAGCGGAACCACTGAAGCTTTCTTT
>TRBD2|TRBJ2-7|TRBV20-1|few
CGGTSGIYEQYF
TGCGGAGGGACTAGCGGAATCTACGAGCAGTACTTC